The rows below give T cell receptor beta chains drawn from one sample of a study of PD-1 blockade in classical Hodgkin lymphoma. Assay: immunoSEQ multiplex PCR; the TCRdb copy retains only in-frame clones and omits some. In the table there are some 23,000 clones, approximately 70% of which are singletons. The input for sequencing was peripheral blood mononuclear cells (PBMCs), taken at baseline. The receptor set was obtained from a human donor with classical Hodgkin lymphoma. Both conserved end residues are part of each CDR3. D genes are given only for firm matches. The size entry is marked missing in some rows and otherwise reads once, few, many or a size class.

clone_size	j_call	v_call	d_call	cdr3_nt	cdr3_aa
NA	TRBJ2-1	TRBV27	TRBD2	TGTGCCAGCAGTCCGGGGACTAGCGGAATCGAGCAGTTCTTC	CASSPGTSGIEQFF
NA	TRBJ1-3	TRBV14	NA	TGTGCCAGCAGCCAAGTTCGGTCTGGAAACACCATATATTTT	CASSQVRSGNTIYF
NA	TRBJ2-2	TRBV30	NA	TGTGCCTGGAGTGTAATCTGGGGCACCGGGGAGCTGTTTTTT	CAWSVIWGTGELFF
NA	TRBJ1-2	TRBV25-1	NA	TGTGCCAGCAGTGACTCACAACCGGGCGCAGGCTACACCTTC	CASSDSQPGAGYTF
NA	TRBJ2-1	TRBV7-9	TRBD1	TGTGCCAGCAGCCCGCGGGACAGGGATATTGAGCAGTTCTTC	CASSPRDRDIEQFF
NA	TRBJ2-1	TRBV11-2	TRBD2	TGTGCCAGCAGCTTAGCCGGGAGGAGCTCCTACAATGAGCAGTTCTTC	CASSLAGRSSYNEQFF
medium-sized	TRBJ2-1	TRBV6-1	NA	TGTGCCAGCAGTGAGTTTGGGGTAAATGAGCAGTTCTTC	CASSEFGVNEQFF
NA	TRBJ2-1	TRBV7-2	TRBD2	TGTGCCAGCAGCTTTAGAACTAGCGGGTATAATGAGCAGTTCTTC	CASSFRTSGYNEQFF
NA	TRBJ1-1	TRBV19	NA	TGTGCCAGTAGCCCCAAGGTCAGGGGCGGAGGGACTGAAGCTTTCTTT	CASSPKVRGGGTEAFF
NA	TRBJ2-1	TRBV27	NA	TGTGCCAGCAGTTTTGGCGGACACAATGAGCAGTTCTTC	CASSFGGHNEQFF
NA	TRBJ2-3	TRBV11-2	NA	TGTGCCAGCAGCTTGCCTGGTTCAGATACGCAGTATTTT	CASSLPGSDTQYF
NA	TRBJ1-2	TRBV4-1	NA	TGCGCCAGCAGCCAAGATTGGGACTCCGGGGACTACTATGGCTACACCTTC	CASSQDWDSGDYYGYTF
few	TRBJ2-7	TRBV5-1	NA	TGCGCCAGCAGCTTCTCCAGGCTGTCCTACGAGCAGTACTTC	CASSFSRLSYEQYF
NA	TRBJ2-6	TRBV7-8	NA	TGTGCCAGCAGCCTAGTCTCTGGGGCCAACGTCCTGACTTTC	CASSLVSGANVLTF
NA	TRBJ2-5	TRBV19	TRBD1	TGTGCCAGTAGCGGACAGGAGGAGACCCAGTACTTC	CASSGQEETQYF
NA	TRBJ2-2	TRBV7-8	NA	TGTGCCAGCAGCTTACTTAGCGCCGGGGAGCTGTTTTTT	CASSLLSAGELFF
NA	TRBJ2-3	TRBV9	NA	TGTGCCAGCAGCGAGTCCGGGGAACCTAGCACAGATACGCAGTATTTT	CASSESGEPSTDTQYF
NA	TRBJ2-7	TRBV29-1	TRBD1	TGCAGCGCCGTAGGGGGCAGCGCCTACGAGCAGTACTTC	CSAVGGSAYEQYF
NA	TRBJ2-7	TRBV7-2	TRBD2	TGTGCCAGCAGCTTAGGTGGCGGGGGGGCGCGGGAGCAGTACTTC	CASSLGGGGAREQYF
few	TRBJ2-5	TRBV27	NA	TGTGCCAGTAGCCCGGGGACTCAAGAGACCCAGTACTTC	CASSPGTQETQYF
NA	TRBJ1-1	TRBV9	NA	TGTGCCAGCAGCGGTGGCCCAGTAATAGTGAACACTGAAGCTTTCTTT	CASSGGPVIVNTEAFF
few	TRBJ1-2	TRBV5-1	TRBD1	TGCGCCAGCAGCTTGGGACAGGGTTTTGATGGCTACACCTTC	CASSLGQGFDGYTF
NA	TRBJ2-5	TRBV2	NA	TGTGCCAGCAGTCGGGACAAGTCTGGGGCCAGGGAGACCCAGTACTTC	CASSRDKSGARETQYF
NA	TRBJ2-1	TRBV19	NA	TGTGCCAGTAGTATACTGCCGCTAAACAATGAGCAGTTCTTC	CASSILPLNNEQFF
NA	TRBJ2-7	TRBV6-6	NA	TGTGCCAGCAGAAACAGGGCGGGTTACCACGAGCAGTACTTC	CASRNRAGYHEQYF
medium-sized	TRBJ1-1	TRBV7-9	NA	TGTGCCAGCAGCAACAGCGCCCCGGGCACTGAAGCTTTCTTT	CASSNSAPGTEAFF
NA	TRBJ2-7	TRBV13	TRBD1	TGTGCCAGCAGCTCCTTACAGGGGGGAAACTACGAGCAGTACTTC	CASSSLQGGNYEQYF
NA	TRBJ2-7	TRBV4-2	NA	TGTGCCAGCAGCCCGTCGGACGCGAGCTCCTACGAGCAGTACTTC	CASSPSDASSYEQYF
few	TRBJ2-2	TRBV11-2	NA	TGTGCCAGCAGCCCGCCCCACGACACCGGGGAGCTGTTTTTT	CASSPPHDTGELFF
medium-sized	TRBJ1-2	TRBV27	NA	TGTGCCAGCGCACCTGGGCCTTCCGCCTATGGCTACACCTTC	CASAPGPSAYGYTF
NA	TRBJ2-7	TRBV19	NA	TGTGCCAGTAGTAACGGGATTTCCTACGAGCAGTACTTC	CASSNGISYEQYF
NA	TRBJ2-5	TRBV4-2	TRBD2	TGTGCCAGCAGCCAAAGTACTAGCGAGCCCAGATGGGAGACCCAGTACTTC	CASSQSTSEPRWETQYF
NA	TRBJ2-1	TRBV7-9	NA	TGTGCCAGCAGCCCCCTTGGACAGAAGGGATCCAATGAGCAGTTCTTC	CASSPLGQKGSNEQFF
medium-sized	TRBJ1-1	TRBV7-9	NA	TGTGCCAGCAGCCCATGGGGGCTGGGAGCTTTCTTT	CASSPWGLGAFF
few	TRBJ2-7	TRBV5-1	NA	TGCGCCAGCAGCTTGACCGACGAGCAGTACTTC	CASSLTDEQYF
NA	TRBJ2-7	TRBV9	NA	TGTGCCAGCAGCGAGAGGAACTCCTACGAGCAGTACTTC	CASSERNSYEQYF
NA	TRBJ1-2	TRBV25-1	TRBD1	TGTGCCAGCAGTGAAGAAGGGGGCGGCCTCAACTATGGCTACACCTTC	CASSEEGGGLNYGYTF
NA	TRBJ1-5	TRBV15	TRBD1	TGTGCCACCAGCAGACAGGGGGGTCAGCCCCAGCATTTT	CATSRQGGQPQHF
NA	TRBJ2-2	TRBV11-3	NA	TGTGCCAGCAGTTCCAGCGGAGTCACCGGGGAGCTGTTTTTT	CASSSSGVTGELFF
NA	TRBJ2-7	TRBV9	TRBD1	TGTGCCAGCAGCCCGGAGGGACAGGGTTACTACGAGCAGTACTTC	CASSPEGQGYYEQYF
NA	TRBJ2-5	TRBV9	NA	TGTGCCAGCAGCGTAGACACCCAAGAGACCCAGTACTTC	CASSVDTQETQYF
NA	TRBJ1-4	TRBV5-6	NA	TGTGCCAGCAGCTTGTTGAGGGGCGAAAAACTGTTTTTT	CASSLLRGEKLFF
NA	TRBJ2-7	TRBV13	TRBD1	TGTGCCAGCAGCCCAAACAGGGGGCCCTACGAGCAGTACTTC	CASSPNRGPYEQYF
NA	TRBJ2-6	TRBV2	NA	TGTGCCAGCTTAGGGACGGGTCCAACCAACTCTGGGGCCAACGTCCTGACTTTC	CASLGTGPTNSGANVLTF
NA	TRBJ2-1	TRBV6-5	NA	TGTGCCAGCAGTTACTCCTTCTCAAGCAATGAGCAGTTCTTC	CASSYSFSSNEQFF
NA	TRBJ2-7	TRBV10-3	NA	TGTGCCTCCCAGGCAGATACCTACGAGCAGTACTTC	CASQADTYEQYF
NA	TRBJ1-3	TRBV5-1	NA	TGCGCCAGCAGCTTGGCCGGGGACGCAGGCTCTGGAAACACCATATATTTT	CASSLAGDAGSGNTIYF
NA	TRBJ2-3	TRBV7-2	TRBD2	TGTGCCAGCAGCTCGAGACTAGCGGGGCTCACAGATACGCAGTATTTT	CASSSRLAGLTDTQYF
once	TRBJ2-5	TRBV5-5	NA	TGTGCCAGCAGCTTGTCGGGGTTAGAGACCCAGTACTTC	CASSLSGLETQYF
NA	TRBJ2-7	TRBV9	NA	TGTGCCAGCAGCCCTGTCGAAATACGCGGCGAGCAGTACTTC	CASSPVEIRGEQYF
NA	TRBJ2-7	TRBV6-5	NA	TGTGCCAGCAGTTATTACAGGATTTCCTACGAGCAGTACTTC	CASSYYRISYEQYF
NA	TRBJ2-4	TRBV6-5	NA	TGTGCCAGCAGTTACAACAGAGGCTTAGCCAAAAACATTCAGTACTTC	CASSYNRGLAKNIQYF
once	TRBJ2-7	TRBV29-1	NA	TGCAGCGTTGTGGCGGGCGAGCAGTACTTC	CSVVAGEQYF
NA	TRBJ2-5	TRBV4-1	NA	TGCGCCAGCAGCCAGGATAGGGGGGGCTTCCTCCAAGAGACCCAGTACTTC	CASSQDRGGFLQETQYF